This TCR beta chain was recorded in a study of long-term antiretroviral therapy in people with HIV. Looking at the study overall: Sampling started about a decade before the 2015 immediate-ART recommendation.

On this clone itself: Its antigen remains unknown.

No donor had fewer than one pre-ART PBMC sample or fewer than two post-ART PBMC samples. Sequencing relied on immunoSEQ assay v3.0, run at survey level. Profiling relied on immunoSEQ multiplex PCR, and the TCRdb table lists in-frame clones only, not all of them. Of over 6,500 clones detected, just under 75% appear once; the ten largest clones hold 7.5%. The V gene lost 2 bases and the J gene lost 2 bases, with 11 bases spanning the gap. Germline CDR1 reads MNHNS; CDR2 reads SASEGT. The CDR3 length is 15 residues. The study, taken as a whole, reports: Compared with controls, HIV repertoires showed narrower CDR3 length ranges.

The rearrangement links TRBV6-1 to TRBJ2-3; the D is unclear. This TCR came from a man between 18 and 35 years old with HIV. The material was unsorted PBMCs, obtained 0.1 years before starting antiretroviral therapy. DNA for the CDR3: TGTGCCAGCAGTGAACAGCCTACAGTCACAGATACGCAGTATTTT. It is translated as CASSEQPTVTDTQYF.